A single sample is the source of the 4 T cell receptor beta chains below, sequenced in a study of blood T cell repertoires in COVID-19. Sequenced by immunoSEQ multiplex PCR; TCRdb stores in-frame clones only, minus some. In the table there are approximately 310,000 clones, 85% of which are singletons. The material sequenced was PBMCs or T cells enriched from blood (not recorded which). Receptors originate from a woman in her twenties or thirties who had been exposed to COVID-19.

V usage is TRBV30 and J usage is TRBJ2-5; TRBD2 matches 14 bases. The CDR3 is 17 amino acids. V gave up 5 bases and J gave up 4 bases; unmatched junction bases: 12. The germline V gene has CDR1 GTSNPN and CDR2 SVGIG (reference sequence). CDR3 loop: CAWDLPGLAGARETQYF. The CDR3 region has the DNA TGTGCCTGGGACCTTCCGGGACTAGCGGGAGCTCGAGAGACCCAGTACTTC.

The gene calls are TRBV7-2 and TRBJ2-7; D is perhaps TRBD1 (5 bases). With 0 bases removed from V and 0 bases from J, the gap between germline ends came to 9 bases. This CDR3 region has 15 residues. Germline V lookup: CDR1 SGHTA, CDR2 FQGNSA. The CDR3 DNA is TGTGCCAGCAGCTTAGCATCAGGGCCCTCCTACGAGCAGTACTTC. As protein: CASSLASGPSYEQYF.

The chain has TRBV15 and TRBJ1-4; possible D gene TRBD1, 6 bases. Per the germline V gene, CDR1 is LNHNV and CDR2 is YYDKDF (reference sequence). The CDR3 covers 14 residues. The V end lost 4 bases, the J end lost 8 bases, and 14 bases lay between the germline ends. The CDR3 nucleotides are TGTGCCACCAGCATGAACCGGGACACCGAAAAACTGTTTTTT. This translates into CATSMNRDTEKLFF.

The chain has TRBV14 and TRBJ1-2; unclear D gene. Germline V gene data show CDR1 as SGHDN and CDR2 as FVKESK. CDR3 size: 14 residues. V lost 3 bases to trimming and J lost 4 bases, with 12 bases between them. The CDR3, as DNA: TGTGCCAGCAGCCACCGAACAGCAACCTATGGCTACACCTTC. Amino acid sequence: CASSHRTATYGYTF. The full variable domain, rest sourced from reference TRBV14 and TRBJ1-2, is EAGVTQFPSHSVIEKGQTVTLRCDPISGHDNLYWYRRVMGKEIKFLLHFVKESKQDESGMPNNRFLAERTGGTYSTLKVQPAELEDSGVYFCASSHRTATYGYTFGSGTRLTVV.